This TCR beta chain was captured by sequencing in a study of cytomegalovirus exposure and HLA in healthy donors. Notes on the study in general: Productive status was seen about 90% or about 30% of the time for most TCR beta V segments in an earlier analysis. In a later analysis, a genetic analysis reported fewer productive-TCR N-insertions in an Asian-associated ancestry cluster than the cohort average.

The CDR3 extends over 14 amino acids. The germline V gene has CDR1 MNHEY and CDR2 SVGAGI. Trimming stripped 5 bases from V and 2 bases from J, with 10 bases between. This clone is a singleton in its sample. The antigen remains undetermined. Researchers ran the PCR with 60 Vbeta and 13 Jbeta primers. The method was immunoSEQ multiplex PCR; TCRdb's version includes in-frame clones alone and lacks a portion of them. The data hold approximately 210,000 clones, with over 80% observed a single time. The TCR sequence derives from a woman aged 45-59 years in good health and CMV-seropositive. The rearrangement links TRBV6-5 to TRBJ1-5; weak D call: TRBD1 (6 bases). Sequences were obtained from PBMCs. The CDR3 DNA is TGTGCCAGCAGTCGACAGGTGGGCAATCAGCCCCAGCATTTT. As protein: CASSRQVGNQPQHF.